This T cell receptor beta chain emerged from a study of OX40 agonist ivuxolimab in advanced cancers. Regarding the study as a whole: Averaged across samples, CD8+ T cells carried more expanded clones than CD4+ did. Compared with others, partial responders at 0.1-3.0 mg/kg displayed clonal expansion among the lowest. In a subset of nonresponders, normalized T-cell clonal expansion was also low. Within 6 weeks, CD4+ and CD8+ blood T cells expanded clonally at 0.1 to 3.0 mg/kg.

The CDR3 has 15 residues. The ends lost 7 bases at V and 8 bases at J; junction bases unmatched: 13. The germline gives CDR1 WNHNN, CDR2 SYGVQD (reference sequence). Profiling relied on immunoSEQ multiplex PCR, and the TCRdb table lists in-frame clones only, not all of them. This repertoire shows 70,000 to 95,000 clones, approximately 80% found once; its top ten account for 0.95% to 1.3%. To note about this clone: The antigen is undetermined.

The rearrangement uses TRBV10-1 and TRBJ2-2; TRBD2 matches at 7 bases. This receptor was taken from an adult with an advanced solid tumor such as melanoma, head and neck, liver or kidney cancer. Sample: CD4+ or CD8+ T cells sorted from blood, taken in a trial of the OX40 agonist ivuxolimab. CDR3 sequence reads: CASTQRWGGTGELFF. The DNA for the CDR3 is TGCGCCAGCACTCAACGGTGGGGGGGTACTGGGGAGCTGTTTTTT.